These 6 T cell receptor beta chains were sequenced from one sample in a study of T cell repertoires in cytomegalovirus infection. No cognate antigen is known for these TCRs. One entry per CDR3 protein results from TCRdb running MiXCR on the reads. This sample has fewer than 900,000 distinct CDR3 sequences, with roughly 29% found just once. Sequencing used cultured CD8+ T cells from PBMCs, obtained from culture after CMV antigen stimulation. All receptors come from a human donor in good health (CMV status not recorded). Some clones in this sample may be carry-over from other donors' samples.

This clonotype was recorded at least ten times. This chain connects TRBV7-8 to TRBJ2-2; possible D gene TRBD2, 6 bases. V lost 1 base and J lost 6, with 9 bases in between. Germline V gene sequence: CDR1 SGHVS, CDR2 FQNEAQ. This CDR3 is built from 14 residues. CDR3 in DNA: TGTGCCAGCAGCTTAGGAGGAGGGGCCGGGGAGCTGTTTTTT. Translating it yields CASSLGGGAGELFF. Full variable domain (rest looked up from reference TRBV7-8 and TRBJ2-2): GAGVSQSPRYKVAKRGQDVALRCDPISGHVSLFWYQQALGQGPEFLTYFQNEAQLDKSGLPSDRFFAERPEGSVSTLKIQRTQQEDSAVYLCASSLGGGAGELFFGEGSRLTVL.

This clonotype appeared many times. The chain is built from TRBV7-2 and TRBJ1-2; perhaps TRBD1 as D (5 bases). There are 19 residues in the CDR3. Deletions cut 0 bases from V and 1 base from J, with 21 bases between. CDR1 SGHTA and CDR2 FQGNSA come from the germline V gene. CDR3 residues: CASSLASRDGPDDNYGYTF. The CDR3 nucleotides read TGTGCCAGCAGCTTAGCCTCCCGGGACGGCCCCGATGATAACTATGGCTACACCTTC.

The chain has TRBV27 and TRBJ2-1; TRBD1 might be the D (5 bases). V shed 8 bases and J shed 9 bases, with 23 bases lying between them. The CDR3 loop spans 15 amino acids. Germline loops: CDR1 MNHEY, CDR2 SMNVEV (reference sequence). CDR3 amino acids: CASAMGLSPFAEQFF. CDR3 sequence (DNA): TGTGCCAGCGCGATGGGGCTCTCACCATTTGCTGAGCAGTTCTTC.

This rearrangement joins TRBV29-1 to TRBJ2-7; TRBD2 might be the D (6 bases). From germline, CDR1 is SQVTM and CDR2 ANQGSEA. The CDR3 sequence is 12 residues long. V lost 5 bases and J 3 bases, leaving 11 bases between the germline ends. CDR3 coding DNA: TGCAGCGTTTTGACGGGGGACTACGAGCAGTACTTC. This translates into CSVLTGDYEQYF.

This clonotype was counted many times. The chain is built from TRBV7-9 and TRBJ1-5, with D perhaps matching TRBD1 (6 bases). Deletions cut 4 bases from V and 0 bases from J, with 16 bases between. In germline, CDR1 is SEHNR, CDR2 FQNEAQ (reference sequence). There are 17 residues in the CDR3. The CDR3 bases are TGTGCCAGCAGCTCACAGGGATTCCCATATAGCAATCAGCCCCAGCATTTT. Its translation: CASSSQGFPYSNQPQHF.

CDR3 coding DNA: TGTGCCAGCAGTGAATGGCTTGGGGGTCGTGAGCAGTACGTC. It translates to CASSEWLGGREQYV. V usage is TRBV6-1 and J usage is TRBJ2-7; D is possibly TRBD1 or TRBD2 (5 bases each). CDR1 and CDR2 from the germline V gene are MNHNS and SASEGT. CDR3 size: 14 residues. Trimming cost V 2 bases and J 7 bases, with 15 bases left between them.